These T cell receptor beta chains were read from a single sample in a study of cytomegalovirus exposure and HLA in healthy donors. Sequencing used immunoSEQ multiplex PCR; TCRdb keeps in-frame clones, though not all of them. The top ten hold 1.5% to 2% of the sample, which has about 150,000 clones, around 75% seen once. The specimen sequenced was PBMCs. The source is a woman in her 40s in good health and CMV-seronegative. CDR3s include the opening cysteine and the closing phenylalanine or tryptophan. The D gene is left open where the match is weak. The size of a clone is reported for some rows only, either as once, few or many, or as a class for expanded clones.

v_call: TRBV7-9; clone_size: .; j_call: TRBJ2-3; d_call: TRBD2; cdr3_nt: TGTTCCAGCAGCTTAGCGGGCTCAAGGAGGACAGATACGCAGTATTTT; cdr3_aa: CSSSLAGSRRTDTQYF
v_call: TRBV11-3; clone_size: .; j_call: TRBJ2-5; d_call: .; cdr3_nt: TGTGCCAGCAGCACCAACCCCAACGGAGGGAGAGAGACCCAGTACTTC; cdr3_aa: CASSTNPNGGRETQYF
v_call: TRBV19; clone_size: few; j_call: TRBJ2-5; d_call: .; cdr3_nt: TGTGCCAGTAGTTTCGGGTTGTTAGAGACCCAGTACTTC; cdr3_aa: CASSFGLLETQYF
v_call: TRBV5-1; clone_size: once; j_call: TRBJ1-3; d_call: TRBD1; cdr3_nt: TGCGCCAGCAGCTTGCAGGGGGTTCCCTCTGGAAACACCATATATTTT; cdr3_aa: CASSLQGVPSGNTIYF
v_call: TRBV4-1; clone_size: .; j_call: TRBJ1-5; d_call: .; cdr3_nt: TGCGCCAGCAGCCAAGCCAGAAGCAATCAGCCCCAGCATTTT; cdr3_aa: CASSQARSNQPQHF
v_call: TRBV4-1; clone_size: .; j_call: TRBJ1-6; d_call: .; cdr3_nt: TGCGCCAGCAGCCAATCGGGGAGCTCCTATAATTCACCCCTCCACTTT; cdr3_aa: CASSQSGSSYNSPLHF
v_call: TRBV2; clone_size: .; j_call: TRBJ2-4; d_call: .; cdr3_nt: TGTGCCAGCAGACATATGGCGGAAAACATTCAGTACTTC; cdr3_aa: CASRHMAENIQYF
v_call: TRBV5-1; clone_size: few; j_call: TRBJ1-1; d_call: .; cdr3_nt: TGCGCCAGCAGCTTGGAACAGATAGTGAACACTGAAGCTTTCTTT; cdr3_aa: CASSLEQIVNTEAFF
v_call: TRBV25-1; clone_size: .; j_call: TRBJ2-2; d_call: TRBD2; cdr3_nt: TGTGCCACCCACGCTGGACTAGCGGGAGGATGGGCCGGGGAGCTGTTTTTT; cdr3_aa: CATHAGLAGGWAGELFF
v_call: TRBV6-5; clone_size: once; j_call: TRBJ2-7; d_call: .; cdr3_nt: TGTGCCAGCAGTTACTCTGGGCAACAGTACTTC; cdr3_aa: CASSYSGQQYF
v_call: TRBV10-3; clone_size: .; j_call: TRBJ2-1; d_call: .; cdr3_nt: TGTGCCATCAGTGCCGACAATGAGCAGTTCTTC; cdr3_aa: CAISADNEQFF
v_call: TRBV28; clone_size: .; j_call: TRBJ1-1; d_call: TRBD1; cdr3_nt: TGTGCCAGCAGTTTGGCAGGGGGGACTGAAGCTTTCTTT; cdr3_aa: CASSLAGGTEAFF
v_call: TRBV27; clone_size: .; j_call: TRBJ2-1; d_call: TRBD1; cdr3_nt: TGTGCCAGCAGTTTTTGGGGACAGGGGGCGAATGAGCAGTTCTTC; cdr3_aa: CASSFWGQGANEQFF
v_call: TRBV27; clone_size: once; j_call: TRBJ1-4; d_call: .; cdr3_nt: TGTGCCAGCAGTGCCGGTGCAGGGCAAGTTGAAAAACTGTTTTTT; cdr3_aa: CASSAGAGQVEKLFF
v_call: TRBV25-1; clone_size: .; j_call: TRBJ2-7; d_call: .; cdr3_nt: TGTGCCAGCAGTGATAACACCTACGAGCAGTACTTC; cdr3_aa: CASSDNTYEQYF
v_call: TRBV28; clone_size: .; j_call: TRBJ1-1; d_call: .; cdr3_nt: TGTGCCAGCAGTTTAGAGGGCTTGAACACTGAAGCTTTCTTT; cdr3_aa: CASSLEGLNTEAFF
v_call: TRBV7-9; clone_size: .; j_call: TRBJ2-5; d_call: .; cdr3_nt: TGTGCCAGCAGCCCCAATGGCCAGTCGGGAGAGACCCAGTACTTC; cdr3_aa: CASSPNGQSGETQYF
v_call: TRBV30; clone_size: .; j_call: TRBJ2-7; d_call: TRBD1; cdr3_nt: TGTGCCTGGGAAGGGGGCTGGGAGCAGTACTTC; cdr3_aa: CAWEGGWEQYF
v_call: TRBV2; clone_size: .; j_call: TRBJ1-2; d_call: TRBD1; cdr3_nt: TGTGCCAGCAGCCGGACAGGGGAGGGCTATGGCTACACCTTC; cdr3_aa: CASSRTGEGYGYTF
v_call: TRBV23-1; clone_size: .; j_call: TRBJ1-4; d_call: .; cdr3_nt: TGCGCCAGCAGTCAATGGTCAGGGGTGGACGAAAAACTGTTTTTT; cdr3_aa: CASSQWSGVDEKLFF
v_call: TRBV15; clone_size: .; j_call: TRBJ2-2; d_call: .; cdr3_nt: TGTGCCACCAGCAGAGATCAGGGGTTTTCCGGGGAGCTGTTTTTT; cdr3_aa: CATSRDQGFSGELFF
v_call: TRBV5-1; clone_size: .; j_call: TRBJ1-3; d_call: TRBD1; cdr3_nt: TGCGCCAGCAGCTTGAAGACAGGGGGAAACACCATATATTTT; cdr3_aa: CASSLKTGGNTIYF
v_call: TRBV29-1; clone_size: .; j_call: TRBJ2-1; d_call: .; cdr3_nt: TGCAGCGTTATGAAGCAGCGATACAATGAGCAGTTCTTC; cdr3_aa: CSVMKQRYNEQFF